The 6 T cell receptor beta chains in this list originate from one sample, sequenced in a study of blood T cells in healthy people across ages (dated by TCRdb to about 2015). To prepare the library, 5' RACE was applied. The instrument was an Illumina HiSeq 2500. A second about 7 to 11 cycle PCR used a sample-barcoded 5' primer and a J-beta primer mix. Using fastp at Q25 and MiXCR, TCRdb reprocessed the public reads and kept productive beta chains. All rows with the same CDR3 protein become a single entry with the most common DNA and genes. The sample records roughly 860,000 distinct CDR3 sequences, about 62% of which are singletons. Jointly, the top ten make up around 30% of the sample. What was sequenced was blood. The receptor set was obtained from a man aged 25-45 years in good health.

The V call is TRBV29-1, the J call TRBJ2-1; D gene uncertain. The CDR3 length is 13 residues. Trimming took 4 bases from V and 8 from J, leaving 15 bases between them. In germline, CDR1 is SQVTM, CDR2 ANQGSEA. The CDR3 coding sequence is TGCAGCGTTGTCCTCCTTTTGGGCCATGAGCAGTTCTTC. Amino acid sequence: CSVVLLLGHEQFF.

This clonotype was counted between two and nine times. The chain has TRBV20-1 and TRBJ2-1; possible D gene TRBD2, 5 bases. The CDR3 runs 13 residues. Trimming took off 6 bases at V and 1 base at J, with 10 bases between the two ends. Germline CDR1 is DFQATT and CDR2 is SNEGSKA (reference sequence). CDR3 in amino acids: CSAPWESYNEQFF. In DNA, the CDR3 is TGCAGTGCCCCCTGGGAGTCCTACAATGAGCAGTTCTTC.

For the CDR3, the DNA is TGTGCCATCAGTGAGTCGGGTAGCTCCAGCACAGATACGCAGTATTTT. Protein sequence: CAISESGSSSTDTQYF. This rearrangement joins TRBV10-3 to TRBJ2-3; D is undetermined. V was pared by 0 bases and J by 0 bases, with 10 bases between. Germline V gene data show CDR1 as ENHRY and CDR2 as SYGVKD. The length of the CDR3 is 16 residues.

This sequence joins TRBV7-8 and TRBJ2-5; perhaps TRBD1 as D (5 bases). The CDR3 is 14 residues long. The V gene's germline CDR1 is SGHVS and CDR2 FQNEAQ. V was pared by 2 bases and J by 2 bases, with 9 bases between. The CDR3 coding sequence is TGTGCCAGCAGCTTACAGGGTATACAAGAGACCCAGTACTTC. Amino acid sequence: CASSLQGIQETQYF.

This clonotype was counted a few times. This CDR3 reads CSAAATGADSNGYTF. In nucleotides, the CDR3 is TGCAGTGCCGCGGCTACAGGGGCGGATTCCAATGGCTACACCTTC. V is TRBV20-1 and J is TRBJ1-2, with 7 nucleotides matching TRBD1. Looked up from germline, CDR1 is DFQATT and CDR2 is SNEGSKA (reference sequence). This CDR3 spans 15 amino acids. The V segment lost 6 bases and the J segment 6 bases; nucleotides outside the gene matches: 16.

This clonotype was counted a few times. The junction departs from the called germline gene at one end, perhaps through a read error. The chain joins TRBV4-3 to TRBJ2-1; D is perhaps TRBD1 or TRBD2 (6 bases each). This CDR3 spans 15 amino acids. Germline-derived CDR1 and CDR2 are LGHNA and YSLEER. DNA for the CDR3: TGCGCCAGTAGCCAAGATAGGACGGAGGGGGACGAGCAGTTCTTC. It codes for CASSQDRTEGDEQFF.